The 20 T cell receptor beta chains listed next were all sequenced from one sample in a study of blood T cell repertoires in COVID-19. Repertoires were generated with immunoSEQ multiplex PCR, while TCRdb's copy carries only in-frame clones and drops some. The sample consists of fewer than 200,000 clones, about 83% of them appearing once. The sample taken for sequencing was peripheral blood. The receptors come from a woman aged 70-85 years with COVID-19, enrolled during active disease.

V and J are TRBV21-1 and TRBJ2-1; the table's D gene call, TRBD2, was not cross checked with the DNA. TRBV21-1 is listed as a pseudogene. This CDR3 is built from 15 residues. CDR3 sequence: CATPIARGSYNEQFF. The DNA for the CDR3 is TGTGCCACTCCGATCGCACGGGGCTCCTACAATGAGCAGTTCTTC.

The chain has TRBV19 and TRBJ2-1; 7 nucleotides match TRBD1. Looked up from germline, CDR1 is LNHDA and CDR2 is SQIVND (reference sequence). V gave up 5 bases and J gave up 4 bases; unmatched junction bases: 14. The CDR3 covers 17 residues. The CDR3 protein is CASSPYRQGSLYNEQFF. The CDR3 nucleotides are TGTGCCAGTAGTCCATACCGACAGGGATCCCTGTACAATGAGCAGTTCTTC.

This rearrangement joins TRBV11-2 to TRBJ1-1; maybe TRBD1 (6 bases). Germline V gives CDR1 SGHAT, CDR2 FQNNGV. CDR3 length equals 12 residues. V shed 3 bases and J shed 11 bases, with 13 bases lying between them. The CDR3 DNA reads TGTGCCAGCAGCTTGTTACAGGGTTCGGCTTTCTTT. This gives the protein CASSLLQGSAFF.

V and J are TRBV19 and TRBJ1-5; 7 bases map to TRBD1. The CDR3 sequence is 14 residues long. Germline loops: CDR1 LNHDA, CDR2 SQIVND (reference sequence). V trimming: 1 base; J trimming: 5 bases; junction bases outside the gene matches: 2. The CDR3 bases are TGTGCCAGTAGTATAGGAGGGGGCGATCAGCCCCAGCATTTT. Its translation: CASSIGGGDQPQHF.

This clone was detected once. The chain is built from TRBV5-1 and TRBJ2-3; D uncertain. Per the germline V gene, CDR1 is SGHRS and CDR2 is YFSETQ. The CDR3 sequence is 14 residues long. The V gene lost 2 bases and the J gene lost 3 bases, with 10 bases spanning the gap. CDR3 nucleotides: TGCGCCAGCAGCTTTACCGGTCCGACAGATACGCAGTATTTT. Translating it yields CASSFTGPTDTQYF.

V gene TRBV4-2 combines with J gene TRBJ2-5; perhaps TRBD2 as D (7 bases). The germline CDR1 and CDR2 sequences are LGHNA and YNFKEQ. The CDR3 contains 19 residues. Trimming shortened V by 1 base and J by 2 bases, and 23 bases separated the two germline ends. The CDR3 sequence is CASSQVLGGEGGIQETQYF. CDR3 in DNA: TGTGCCAGCAGCCAAGTCCTAGGGGGGGAAGGGGGGATTCAAGAGACCCAGTACTTC.

V usage is TRBV24-1 and J usage is TRBJ2-6, with D maybe TRBD2 (7 bases). V shed 6 bases and J shed 4 bases, with 12 bases lying between them. The CDR3 covers 15 residues. Germline lookup yields CDR1 KGHDR and CDR2 SFDVKD. The DNA of the CDR3 is TGTGCCACCAGTCAAGGGGGGGGCGGGGCCAACGTCCTGACTTTC. Its translation is CATSQGGGGANVLTF.

This clone came up a few times. CDR3 DNA: TGTGCCAGCAGAGGACAGTATGGCTACACCTTC. It encodes CASRGQYGYTF. The chain links TRBV6-5 to TRBJ1-2; D might be TRBD1 (6 bases). The CDR3 extends over 11 amino acids. Trimming pared 6 bases from V and 5 bases from J, leaving 7 bases between. Germline assignment: CDR1 MNHEY and CDR2 SVGAGI.

The rearrangement links TRBV3-1 (or the pseudogene TRBV3-2) to TRBJ2-7; TRBD2 matches 11 bases. CDR1 is LGHDT and CDR2 is YNNKEL in the germline V gene (reference sequence). There are 16 residues in the CDR3. V shed 3 bases and J 1 base; nucleotides not matched to a gene: 5. CDR3 DNA sequence: TGTGCCAGCAGCCATAGACTAGCGGGATTATCCTACGAGCAGTACTTC. It is translated as CASSHRLAGLSYEQYF.

The chain has TRBV4-1 and TRBJ2-3, with TRBD2 identical over 7 bases. Germline values: CDR1 MGHRA, CDR2 YSYEKL. The CDR3 covers 16 residues. With V trimmed by 0 bases and J by 2 bases, 5 bases remained unmatched. CDR3 in amino acids: CASSQDPSGYTDTQYF. CDR3 in DNA: TGCGCCAGCAGCCAAGATCCTAGCGGATACACAGATACGCAGTATTTT.

The chain recombines TRBV9 with TRBJ1-1; 7 nucleotides align to TRBD1. This CDR3 is built from 13 residues. Trimming took 6 bases from V and 1 from J; bases not matched to a gene: 3. CDR1 is SGDLS, CDR2 YYNGEE, per germline. The CDR3 nucleotides read TGTGCCAGCACCCGACAGGGGAACACTGAAGCTTTCTTT. Amino acids: CASTRQGNTEAFF.

The chain links TRBV7-3 to TRBJ2-7; D may be TRBD1 (5 bases). The CDR3 contains 16 residues. Trimming pared 2 bases from V and 2 bases from J, leaving 16 bases between. CDR1 SGHTA and CDR2 FQGTGA come from the germline V gene. CDR3 DNA sequence: TGTGCCAGCAGCTTAGGAGTTTCGACAGTTACCTACGAGCAGTACTTC. Amino acids: CASSLGVSTVTYEQYF.

The chain combines TRBV5-1 with TRBJ1-2, with TRBD1 identical over 8 bases. Germline V gives CDR1 SGHRS, CDR2 YFSETQ. V shed 3 bases and J 7 bases; nucleotides not matched to a gene: 14. The CDR3 loop spans 16 amino acids. This CDR3 reads CASSSGNTGGSGGYTF. In DNA form, the CDR3 reads TGCGCCAGCAGCTCAGGTAATACAGGGGGATCCGGTGGCTACACCTTC.

The V call is TRBV11-2, the J call TRBJ2-7; the match to TRBD1 covers 10 bases. The V gene's germline CDR1 is SGHAT and CDR2 FQNNGV. The CDR3 contains 16 residues. V was clipped by 3 bases and J by 3 bases; unmatched bases: 8. The CDR3 reads CASSFSGGQGVYEQYF. The CDR3 nucleotides are TGTGCCAGCAGCTTTTCCGGCGGACAGGGGGTCTACGAGCAGTACTTC. Together with reference TRBV11-2 and TRBJ2-7, the CDR3 gives the full variable domain: EAGVAQSPRYKIIEKRQSVAFWCNPISGHATLYWYQQILGQGPKLLIQFQNNGVVDDSQLPKDRFSAERLKGVDSTLKIQPAKLEDSAVYLCASSFSGGQGVYEQYFGPGTRLTVT.

The V and J genes are TRBV4-2 and TRBJ2-4; D not resolved. The CDR3 runs 14 residues. Per the germline V gene, CDR1 is LGHNA and CDR2 is YNFKEQ. The V gene lost 0 bases and the J gene lost 1 base, with 4 bases spanning the gap. CDR3 coding DNA: TGTGCCAGCAGCCAAGACTCGGCCAAAAACATTCAGTACTTC. Amino acids: CASSQDSAKNIQYF.

The rearrangement uses TRBV27 and TRBJ1-6, with no clear D. Trimming shortened V by 5 bases and J by 7 bases, and 6 bases separated the two germline ends. This CDR3 comprises 12 residues. Germline CDR1 is MNHEY and CDR2 is SMNVEV (reference sequence). The CDR3 is CASSLANSPLHF. CDR3 nucleotides: TGTGCCAGCAGTCTGGCCAATTCACCCCTCCACTTT.

The chain uses TRBV7-2 and TRBJ2-2, with 8 nucleotides matching TRBD2. The V and J ends lost 0 bases and 7 bases, in that order; junction bases with no gene match: 7. The CDR3 runs 16 residues. Germline assignment: CDR1 SGHTA and CDR2 FQGNSA. CDR3 region: CASSLAPGGPGGELFF. In DNA, the CDR3 is TGTGCCAGCAGCTTAGCGCCGGGAGGGCCGGGCGGGGAGCTGTTTTTT.

The chain employs TRBV7-9 and TRBJ2-7; 14 bases are shared with TRBD2. Germline loops: CDR1 SEHNR, CDR2 FQNEAQ (reference sequence). The CDR3 is made up of 16 amino acids. V trimming: 5 bases; J trimming: 3 bases; junction bases outside the gene matches: 6. CDR3 nucleotide sequence: TGTGCCAGCAGCCTGGGGACTAGCGGGGGAGTCTACGAGCAGTACTTC. Translating gives CASSLGTSGGVYEQYF.

The V gene is TRBV25-1, the J gene TRBJ1-5, with 8 bases fitting TRBD1. The trim removed 3 bases at V and 7 bases at J, leaving 5 bases unmatched. CDR3 length: 14 residues. Germline lookup yields CDR1 MGHDK and CDR2 SYGVNS. CDR3 protein: CASSEGTGPQPQHF. The CDR3 region has the DNA TGTGCCAGCAGTGAGGGGACAGGACCGCAGCCCCAGCATTTT.

The chain has TRBV13 and TRBJ2-7; 7 bases fit TRBD2. The CDR3 runs 14 residues. Germline V gene data show CDR1 as PRHDT and CDR2 as FYEKMQ (reference sequence). Losses at the gene ends were 4 bases for V and 0 bases for J; bases not matched to a gene: 3. The CDR3 nucleotides read TGTGCCAGCAGCTCCGGGACTAACTCCTACGAGCAGTACTTC. Its protein is CASSSGTNSYEQYF.